This is a list of T cell receptor beta chains from one sample in a study of blood T cells in healthy people across ages. TCRdb passed the 5' RACE reads through MiXCR, listing each CDR3 protein once. Of 1.5 million to 2 million distinct CDR3 sequences listed, 49% are singletons. Sequenced sample: blood. These receptors were collected from a woman aged 40 to 55 in good health. CDR3s include the opening cysteine and the closing phenylalanine or tryptophan. D genes are given only for firm matches. The size of a clone is reported for some rows only, either as once, few or many, or as a class for expanded clones.

size	D	J	V	DNA	CDR3
NA	TRBD1	TRBJ2-5	TRBV20-1	TGCAGTGCCCCGGACAGGGCCGTCTGTGAGCAGTACTTC	CSAPDRAVCEQYF
many	NA	TRBJ2-6	TRBV12-3/TRBV12-4	TGTGCCATTGAGAAGGCCTCTGGGGCCAACGTCCTGACTTTC	CAIEKASGANVLTF
NA	TRBD1	TRBJ1-6	TRBV5-1	TGCGCCAGCAGCTGGTACAGGGGGGGCAATTCACCCCTCCACTTT	CASSWYRGGNSPLHF
NA	NA	TRBJ2-7	TRBV4-2	TGTGCCAGCAGCCAAGGGGGCGGGGTCGGATACGAGCAGTACTTC	CASSQGGGVGYEQYF
few	TRBD2	TRBJ2-1	TRBV7-2	TGTGCCAGCAGCTTAGCATGGACTAGCGGGGGTAATGAGCAGTTCTTC	CASSLAWTSGGNEQFF
many	NA	TRBJ2-5	TRBV20-1	TGCAGTGCTAGAGTGGGGGGCTCGGGAGAGACCCAGTACTTC	CSARVGGSGETQYF
NA	NA	TRBJ2-7	TRBV28	TGTGCCAGCAGCGGCGGGGACTTTGGTACTTCCTACGAGCAGTACTTC	CASSGGDFGTSYEQYF
few	NA	TRBJ2-5	TRBV20-1	TGCAGTGCTACCGGACGAAGAGAGACCCAGTACTTC	CSATGRRETQYF
NA	NA	TRBJ2-4	TRBV2	TGTGCCAGCAGTGAAGTAGGCCAAAAGTACTTC	CASSEVGQKYF
NA	NA	TRBJ2-7	TRBV20-1	TGCAGTGCTAGAGAATGGGGGGGCTCCCCCTACGAGCAGTACTTC	CSAREWGGSPYEQYF
few	NA	TRBJ2-3	TRBV29-1	TGCAGCGTTGGAGGGACTGGGGAAGACCTCACAGATACGCAGTATTTT	CSVGGTGEDLTDTQYF
few	NA	TRBJ2-3	TRBV20-1	TGCAGTGCTAGCCCAGGGCCTTGGGGAGATACGCAGTATTTT	CSASPGPWGDTQYF
NA	TRBD2	TRBJ2-5	TRBV6-2/TRBV6-3	TGTGCCAGCACAACACCGGGACTAGCGGGGGGACAAGAGACCCAGTACTTC	CASTTPGLAGGQETQYF
NA	NA	TRBJ2-5	TRBV7-2	TGTGCCAGCGGGATAGGGGACCAGCTAGGGGAGACCCAGTACTTC	CASGIGDQLGETQYF
NA	TRBD2	TRBJ2-1	TRBV4-1	TGCGCCAGCAGCCAAGGACCCGTGGCGGGGGGACACAATGAGCAGTTCTTC	CASSQGPVAGGHNEQFF
NA	TRBD2	TRBJ2-3	TRBV27	TGTGCCAGCAGTTTATACGGGGGGACTGGAGGGGATACGCAGTATTTT	CASSLYGGTGGDTQYF
NA	TRBD1	TRBJ2-5	TRBV29-1	TGCAGCGTTGAATGGGTTGGACAGGAAGGGGAGCAGTACTTC	CSVEWVGQEGEQYF
NA	NA	TRBJ2-7	TRBV6-2/TRBV6-3	TGTGCCAGCAGTCGCGCCCCCAGGGGCGGAAGGAGATACAATGAGCAGTACTTC	CASSRAPRGGRRYNEQYF
NA	NA	TRBJ2-3	TRBV10-1	TGCGCCAGCGGAGAGTACACAGATACGCAGTATTTT	CASGEYTDTQYF
NA	NA	TRBJ2-5	TRBV7-2	TGTGCCAGCAGCTCGGGACTGCTGCGGGATGAGACCCAGTACTTC	CASSSGLLRDETQYF
NA	NA	TRBJ2-1	TRBV27	TGTGCCAGCAGTTTATCCAGGACCTACAATGAGCAGTTCTTC	CASSLSRTYNEQFF
NA	NA	TRBJ1-2	TRBV10-3	TGTGCCATCAACCAGAACTATGGCTACACCTTC	CAINQNYGYTF
few	TRBD2	TRBJ2-1	TRBV10-3	TGTGCCATCAGTGAGCCAGCCGGGACTAGCGGAGAGCAGTTCTTC	CAISEPAGTSGEQFF
NA	NA	TRBJ2-5	TRBV27	TGTGCCAGCAGTTTGGGGACACAGTACCAAGAGACCCAGTACTTC	CASSLGTQYQETQYF
NA	NA	TRBJ1-2	TRBV4-3	TGCGCCAGCAGCCAAGATCTACGTCATGGCTACACCTTC	CASSQDLRHGYTF
NA	TRBD1	TRBJ1-5	TRBV7-2	TGTGCCAGCAGCTCCCGGACAGGAATGATCAATCAGCCCCAGCATTTT	CASSSRTGMINQPQHF
NA	NA	TRBJ2-5	TRBV14	TGTGCCAGCAGCCAATTGGGGCTGGGGGAGACCCAGTACTTC	CASSQLGLGETQYF
few	NA	TRBJ2-2	TRBV12-3/TRBV12-4	TGTGCCAGCAGTCCCAGGGGTTCCGGGGAGCTGTTTTTT	CASSPRGSGELFF
NA	NA	TRBJ1-2	TRBV15	TGTGCCACCAGCCCTATCATGATGGCTAACTATGGCTACACCTTC	CATSPIMMANYGYTF
NA	NA	TRBJ2-6	TRBV14	TGTGCCAGCAGCCTGGGGGCCGCTGGGGCCAACGCCCTGACTTTC	CASSLGAAGANALTF
NA	TRBD2	TRBJ2-4	TRBV6-1	TGTGCCAGCCGAAGGGAGGGGAAAACGATTCAGTACTTC	CASRREGKTIQYF
NA	TRBD2	TRBJ2-1	TRBV7-2	TGTGCCAGCAGCGGTAGCGGGGGGGGAAGGGATGAGCAGTTCTTC	CASSGSGGGRDEQFF
NA	TRBD2	TRBJ2-7	TRBV7-2	TGTGCCAGCAGCTTCCCCAGCGGGGTTGTATACGAGCAGTACTTC	CASSFPSGVVYEQYF
NA	NA	TRBJ2-5	TRBV12-3/TRBV12-4	TGTGCCAGCAGTGTCGGGATCCCTCAAGAGACCCAGTACTTC	CASSVGIPQETQYF
once	NA	TRBJ1-2	TRBV29-1	TGCAGCGTTCAGGGAGGAACGTATGGCTACACCTTC	CSVQGGTYGYTF
many	NA	TRBJ2-7	TRBV27	TGTGCCAGCAGTTTGTCAGGGTACTACGAGCAGTACTTC	CASSLSGYYEQYF
NA	NA	TRBJ2-1	TRBV7-9	TGTGCCAGCAGCTTAGTAGGGAAGGAGCAGTTCTTC	CASSLVGKEQFF
NA	TRBD2	TRBJ2-5	TRBV7-2	TGTGCCAGCAGTTCCGGGGGGGGGCGTGGAGAGACCCAGTACTTC	CASSSGGGRGETQYF
few	NA	TRBJ1-5	TRBV9	TGTGCCAGCAGCGTGGGAGGGCCTGGGCAGCCCCAGCATTTT	CASSVGGPGQPQHF
NA	TRBD2	TRBJ2-7	TRBV18	TGTGCCAGCTCACCAGTTGGACTAGCGGGAAATGAGCAGTACTTC	CASSPVGLAGNEQYF
NA	NA	TRBJ2-4	TRBV15	TGTGCCACCAGCAGAGACCCTAAGACAATCTCGAACATTCAGTACTTC	CATSRDPKTISNIQYF
NA	NA	TRBJ2-3	TRBV5-6	TGTGCCAGCAACCCATACGTCACAGATACGCAGTATTTT	CASNPYVTDTQYF
many	NA	TRBJ2-5	TRBV7-9	TGTGCCAGCAGCTTAGAAACCGTCCAAGAGACCCAGTACTTC	CASSLETVQETQYF
few	TRBD2	TRBJ2-5	TRBV5-6	TGTGCCAGCCGCGTGGGACTAGCGGGCGCACAAGAGACCCAGTACTTC	CASRVGLAGAQETQYF
NA	NA	TRBJ2-7	TRBV7-2	TGTGCCAGCAGCCCCCGAGGGGCTTTGAGCTCCTACGAGCAGTACTTC	CASSPRGALSSYEQYF
NA	NA	TRBJ2-6	TRBV5-1	TGCGCCAGCAGCTTTCAGGGGAAAGCCAACGTCCTGACTTTC	CASSFQGKANVLTF
NA	NA	TRBJ2-3	TRBV7-3	TGTGCCAGCAGCTTACTAGTAGCGAGACGTACAGATACGCAGTATTTT	CASSLLVARRTDTQYF
NA	NA	TRBJ2-5	TRBV15	TGTGCCACCAGCAGAGCGGGGCAAGAGACCCAGTACTTC	CATSRAGQETQYF
NA	NA	TRBJ1-6	TRBV9	TGTGCCAGCAGCGCTATTAATTCACCCCTCCACTTT	CASSAINSPLHF
NA	NA	TRBJ2-5	TRBV5-1	TGCGCCAGCAGCTTGGCCCTGTCTCCTCAAGAGACCCAGTACTTC	CASSLALSPQETQYF
NA	NA	TRBJ2-5	TRBV6-6	TGTGCCAGCAGTTCATGGGGGACACAAGAGACCCAGTACTTC	CASSSWGTQETQYF
NA	TRBD2	TRBJ2-5	TRBV10-3	TGTGCCATCGGCTCTAGCGGGGAGCAAGAGACCCAGTACTTC	CAIGSSGEQETQYF
once	NA	TRBJ2-1	TRBV25-1	TGTGCCAGCAGTGACTGGGACGGAGGGGTATACAATGAGCAGTTCTTC	CASSDWDGGVYNEQFF
NA	NA	TRBJ2-1	TRBV14	TGTGCCAGCAGCCAAGTAAGAGGGTTGAATGAGCAGTTCTTC	CASSQVRGLNEQFF
few	NA	TRBJ1-2	TRBV29-1	TGCAGCGTTGAGCATGGGCAGGCCAACTATGGCTACACCTTC	CSVEHGQANYGYTF
NA	TRBD2	TRBJ2-7	TRBV7-9	TGTGCCAGCAGCTTAGCGAGGACTAGCGGTGACGAGCAGTACTTC	CASSLARTSGDEQYF
NA	TRBD2	TRBJ2-3	TRBV20-1	TGCAGTGCTAGAGACCCTACTAGCGGAGAGACGCAGTATTTT	CSARDPTSGETQYF
few	TRBD1	TRBJ1-1	TRBV7-2	TGTGCCAGCAGGGCAGACAGGGGGAACACTGAAGCTTTCTTT	CASRADRGNTEAFF
NA	NA	TRBJ2-5	TRBV6-5	TGTGCCAGCAGTTACGGGCCAGGCCTAGAGACCCAGTACTTC	CASSYGPGLETQYF
NA	TRBD1	TRBJ2-1	TRBV12-3/TRBV12-4	TGTGCCAGCAGTGACCAGGGGGCGCACGGTGAGCAGTTCTTC	CASSDQGAHGEQFF